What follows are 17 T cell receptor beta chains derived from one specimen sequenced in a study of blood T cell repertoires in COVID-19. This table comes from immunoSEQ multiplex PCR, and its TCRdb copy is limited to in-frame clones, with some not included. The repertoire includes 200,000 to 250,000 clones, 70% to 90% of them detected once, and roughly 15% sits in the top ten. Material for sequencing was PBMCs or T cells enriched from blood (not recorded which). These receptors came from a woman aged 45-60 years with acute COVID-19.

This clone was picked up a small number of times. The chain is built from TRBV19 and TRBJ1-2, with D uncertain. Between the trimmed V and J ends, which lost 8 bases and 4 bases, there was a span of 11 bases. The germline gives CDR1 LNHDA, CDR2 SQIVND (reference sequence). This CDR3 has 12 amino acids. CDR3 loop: CASEGSSYGYTF. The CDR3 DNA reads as TGTGCCAGTGAGGGCAGTAGCTATGGCTACACCTTC.

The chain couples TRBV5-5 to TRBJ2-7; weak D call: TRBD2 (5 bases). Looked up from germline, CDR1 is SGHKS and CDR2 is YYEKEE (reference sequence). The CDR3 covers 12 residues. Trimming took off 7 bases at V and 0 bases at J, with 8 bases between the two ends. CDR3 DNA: TGTGCCAGCCGGGGAAGCTCCTACGAGCAGTACTTC. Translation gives CASRGSSYEQYF. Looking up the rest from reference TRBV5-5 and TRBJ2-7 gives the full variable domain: DAGVTQSPTHLIKTRGQQVTLRCSPISGHKSVSWYQQVLGQGPQFIFQYYEKEERGRGNFPDRFSARQFPNYSSELNVNALLLGDSALYLCASRGSSYEQYFGPGTRLTVT.

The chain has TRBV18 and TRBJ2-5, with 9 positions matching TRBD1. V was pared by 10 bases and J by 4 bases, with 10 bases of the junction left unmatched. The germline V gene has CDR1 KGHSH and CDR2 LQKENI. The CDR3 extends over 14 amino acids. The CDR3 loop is CATEGQGIGETQYF. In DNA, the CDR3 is TGTGCCACCGAGGGACAGGGAATTGGAGAGACCCAGTACTTC.

This chain's CDR3 is CASRVSGRTDTQYF. For the CDR3, the DNA is TGTGCCAGTAGGGTTAGCGGCCGCACAGATACGCAGTATTTT. The V gene is TRBV19, the J gene TRBJ2-3; tentatively, D is TRBD2 (6 bases). Germline CDR1 is LNHDA and CDR2 is SQIVND (reference sequence). CDR3 length: 14 residues. Trimming removed 6 bases from V and 1 base from J, with 11 bases in between.

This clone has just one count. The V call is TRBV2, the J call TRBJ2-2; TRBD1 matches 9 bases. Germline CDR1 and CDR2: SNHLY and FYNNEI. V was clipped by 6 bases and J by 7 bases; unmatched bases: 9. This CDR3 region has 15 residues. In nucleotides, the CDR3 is TGTGCCAGCAGGCCCGGACAGGGGCAGGACGGGGAGCTGTTTTTT. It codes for CASRPGQGQDGELFF.

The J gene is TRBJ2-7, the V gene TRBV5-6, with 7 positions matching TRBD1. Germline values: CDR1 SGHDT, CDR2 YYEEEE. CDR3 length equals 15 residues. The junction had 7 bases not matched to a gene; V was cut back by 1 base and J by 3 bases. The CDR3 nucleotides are TGTGCCAGCAGCTTGTCGGTCAGGGGGAGCTACGAGCAGTACTTC. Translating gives CASSLSVRGSYEQYF. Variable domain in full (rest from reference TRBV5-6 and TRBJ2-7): DAGVTQSPTHLIKTRGQQVTLRCSPKSGHDTVSWYQQALGQGPQFIFQYYEEEERQRGNFPDRFSGHQFPNYSSELNVNALLLGDSALYLCASSLSVRGSYEQYFGPGTRLTVT.

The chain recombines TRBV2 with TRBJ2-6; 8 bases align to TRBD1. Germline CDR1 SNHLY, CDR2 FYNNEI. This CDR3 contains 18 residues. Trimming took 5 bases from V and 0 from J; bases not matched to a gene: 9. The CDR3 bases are TGTGCCAGCAGTTTGGACAGGGCCATGACCTCTGGGGCCAACGTCCTGACTTTC. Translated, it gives CASSLDRAMTSGANVLTF.

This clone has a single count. The CDR3 loop reads CASSPDRVRTDTQYF. CDR3 coding DNA: TGTGCCAGCAGCCCGGACAGGGTGAGAACAGATACGCAGTATTTT. The V call is TRBV7-3, the J call TRBJ2-3; 8 positions match TRBD1. J was trimmed by 3 bases and V by 5 bases; bases with no gene match: 7. The CDR3 consists of 15 residues. The germline V gene encodes CDR1 SGHTA and CDR2 FQGTGA. The whole variable domain, remainder taken from reference TRBV7-3 and TRBJ2-3, is GAGVSQTPSNKVTEKGKYVELRCDPISGHTALYWYRQSLGQGPEFLIYFQGTGAADDSGLPNDRFFAVRPEGSVSTLKIQRTERGDSAVYLCASSPDRVRTDTQYFGPGTRLTVL.

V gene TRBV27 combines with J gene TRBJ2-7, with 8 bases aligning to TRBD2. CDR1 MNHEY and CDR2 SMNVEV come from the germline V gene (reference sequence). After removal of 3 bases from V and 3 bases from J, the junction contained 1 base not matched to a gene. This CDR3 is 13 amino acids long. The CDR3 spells CASSFREGYEQYF. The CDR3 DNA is TGTGCCAGCAGTTTTCGGGAGGGCTACGAGCAGTACTTC.

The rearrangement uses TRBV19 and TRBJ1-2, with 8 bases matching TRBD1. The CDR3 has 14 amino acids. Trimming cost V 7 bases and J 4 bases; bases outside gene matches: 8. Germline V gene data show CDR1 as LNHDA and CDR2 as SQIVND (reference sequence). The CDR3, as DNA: TGTGCCAGTAATCGAGAGACAGGGGCCTATGGCTACACCTTC. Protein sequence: CASNRETGAYGYTF.

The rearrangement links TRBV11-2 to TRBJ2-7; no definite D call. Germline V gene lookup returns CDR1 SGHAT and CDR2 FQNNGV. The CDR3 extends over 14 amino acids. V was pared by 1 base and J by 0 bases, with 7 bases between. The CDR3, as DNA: TGTGCCAGCAGCTTAGTAGGAGACTCCTACGAGCAGTACTTC. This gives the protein CASSLVGDSYEQYF.

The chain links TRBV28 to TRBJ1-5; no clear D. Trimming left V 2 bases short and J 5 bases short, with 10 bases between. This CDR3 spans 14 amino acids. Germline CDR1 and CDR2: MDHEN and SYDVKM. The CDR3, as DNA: TGTGCCAGCAGTTTAGAGGTGGCCTATCAGCCCCAGCATTTT. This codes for CASSLEVAYQPQHF.

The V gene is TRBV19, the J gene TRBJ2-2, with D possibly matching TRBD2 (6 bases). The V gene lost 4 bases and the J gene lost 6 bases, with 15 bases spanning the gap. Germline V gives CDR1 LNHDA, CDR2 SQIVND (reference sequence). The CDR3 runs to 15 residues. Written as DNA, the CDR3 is TGTGCCAGTAGTACAAGACTAGTGAGGGCCGGGGAGCTGTTTTTT. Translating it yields CASSTRLVRAGELFF.

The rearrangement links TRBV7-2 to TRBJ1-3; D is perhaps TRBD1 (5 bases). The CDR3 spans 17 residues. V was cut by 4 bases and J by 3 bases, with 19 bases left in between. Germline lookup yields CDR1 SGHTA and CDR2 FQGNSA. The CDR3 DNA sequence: TGTGCCAGCAGCTGGCGTGGTCTGGGGCCGCTTGGAAACACCATATATTTT. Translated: CASSWRGLGPLGNTIYF.

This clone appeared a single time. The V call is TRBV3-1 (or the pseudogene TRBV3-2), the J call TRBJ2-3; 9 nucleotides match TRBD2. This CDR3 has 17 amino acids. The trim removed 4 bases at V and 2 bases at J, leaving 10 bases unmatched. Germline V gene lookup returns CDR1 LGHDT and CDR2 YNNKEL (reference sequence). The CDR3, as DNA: TGTGCCAGCAGCCCGAGGTTAGCGGGAGCTTCCACAGATACGCAGTATTTT. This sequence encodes CASSPRLAGASTDTQYF.

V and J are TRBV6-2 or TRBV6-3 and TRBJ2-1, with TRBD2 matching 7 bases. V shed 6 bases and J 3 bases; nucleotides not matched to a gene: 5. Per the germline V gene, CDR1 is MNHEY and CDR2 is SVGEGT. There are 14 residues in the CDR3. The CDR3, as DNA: TGTGCCAGCAGCACCGGGACTAACTACAATGAGCAGTTCTTC. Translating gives CASSTGTNYNEQFF.

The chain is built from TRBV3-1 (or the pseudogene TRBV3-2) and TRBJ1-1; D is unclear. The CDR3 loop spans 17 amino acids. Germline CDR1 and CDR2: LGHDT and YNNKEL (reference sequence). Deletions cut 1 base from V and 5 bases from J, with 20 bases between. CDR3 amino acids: CASSQGPTRLGGTEAFF. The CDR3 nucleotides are TGTGCCAGCAGCCAAGGCCCGACTAGGTTGGGTGGGACTGAAGCTTTCTTT.